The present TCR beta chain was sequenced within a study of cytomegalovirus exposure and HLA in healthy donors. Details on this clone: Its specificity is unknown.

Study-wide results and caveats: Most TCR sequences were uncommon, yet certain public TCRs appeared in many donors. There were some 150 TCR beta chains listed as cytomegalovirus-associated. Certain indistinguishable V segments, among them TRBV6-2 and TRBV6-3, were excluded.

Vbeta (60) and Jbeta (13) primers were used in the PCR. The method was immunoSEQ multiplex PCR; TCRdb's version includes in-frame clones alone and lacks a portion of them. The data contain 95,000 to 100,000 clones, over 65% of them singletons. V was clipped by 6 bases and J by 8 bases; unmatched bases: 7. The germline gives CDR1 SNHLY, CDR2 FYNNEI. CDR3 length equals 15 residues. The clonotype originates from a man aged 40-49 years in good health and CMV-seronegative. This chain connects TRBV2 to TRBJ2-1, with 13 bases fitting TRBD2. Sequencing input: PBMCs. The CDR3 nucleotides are TGTGCCAGCAGGGAAACTAGCGGGAGGGTTGATGAGCAGTTCTTC. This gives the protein CASRETSGRVDEQFF.